The 11 T cell receptor beta chains below come from one sample, sequenced in a study of breast tumors, draining lymph nodes, adjacent tissues. From the multiplex PCR reads, TCRdb called clonotypes with MiXCR, one entry per CDR3 protein. The table includes around 300,000 distinct CDR3 sequences, 30% to 35% detected once. The lymph nodes were axillary draining lymph nodes from breast cancer patients. The sequenced sample was axillary lymph node tissue. These receptors originate from a female donor with breast cancer. Some clones in this sample may be carry-over from other donors' samples.

Ten or more counts support this clonotype. The gene calls are TRBV7-2 and TRBJ2-3; 11 bases agree with TRBD2. The ends lost 1 base at V and 5 bases at J; junction bases unmatched: 2. Germline lookup yields CDR1 SGHTA and CDR2 FQGNSA. The CDR3 contains 15 residues. CDR3 DNA sequence: TGTGCCAGCAGCTTAGGACTAGCGGGGCTAGATACGCAGTATTTT. Translation gives CASSLGLAGLDTQYF.

This clonotype was seen ten or more times. The J gene is TRBJ1-6, the V gene TRBV6-5, with D uncertain. This CDR3 has 15 amino acids. Per germline, CDR1 MNHEY and CDR2 SVGAGI. Trimming took off 6 bases at V and 9 bases at J, with 18 bases between the two ends. The CDR3 loop is CASSSEHRSASPLHF. The DNA of the CDR3 is TGTGCCAGCAGCTCCGAGCACCGTTCGGCTTCACCCCTCCACTTT.

The table lists this clonotype with a few counts. The chain has TRBV5-1 and TRBJ1-1, with TRBD1 matching 9 bases. Trimming removed 0 bases from V and 7 bases from J; junction bases left unmatched: 10. The CDR3 is 16 amino acids. In germline, CDR1 is SGHRS, CDR2 YFSETQ. Written as DNA, the CDR3 is TGCGCCAGCAGCTTGGGGACAGGGGTGGCGATAGGTGAAGCTTTCTTT. It is translated as CASSLGTGVAIGEAFF.

Details on this clonotype: The CDR3 does not end in the conserved phenylalanine or tryptophan, so this is likely a read error. The V gene is TRBV5-1, the J gene TRBJ2-7; 10 nucleotides align to TRBD1. Per the germline V gene, CDR1 is SGHRS and CDR2 is YFSETQ. Unmatched junction bases numbered 10, after V lost 0 bases and J lost 7 bases. The CDR3 runs to 16 residues. This CDR3 reads CASSLERDRGPSEQYL. The CDR3 DNA reads TGCGCCAGCAGCTTGGAACGGGACAGGGGCCCGAGTGAGCAGTACCTC.

This clonotype was observed at least ten times. The chain employs TRBV6-5 and TRBJ1-6; a possible D gene is TRBD1 (5 bases). V was trimmed by 0 bases and J by 0 bases, leaving 12 bases between them. CDR3 length: 18 residues. Per the germline V gene, CDR1 is MNHEY and CDR2 is SVGAGI. CDR3 in amino acids: CASSYSVQGSSYNSPLHF. CDR3 bases: TGTGCCAGCAGTTACTCGGTTCAGGGCAGCTCCTATAATTCACCCCTCCACTTT.

The table lists this clonotype with many counts. The chain carries TRBV10-3 and TRBJ2-2, with D perhaps TRBD2 (6 bases). Between the trimmed V and J ends, which lost 4 bases and 5 bases, there was a span of 14 bases. The CDR3 loop spans 15 amino acids. The V gene's germline CDR1 is ENHRY and CDR2 SYGVKD. This CDR3 is CAISVLEAGTGELFF. The CDR3 nucleotides read TGTGCCATCAGTGTTTTAGAGGCGGGAACCGGGGAGCTGTTTTTT.

The chain joins TRBV30 to TRBJ1-1, with D possibly TRBD1 on 6 matching bases. Trimming took off 3 bases at V and 4 bases at J, with 21 bases between the two ends. The CDR3 is 16 residues long. CDR1 and CDR2 (germline): GTSNPN, SVGIG (reference sequence). The CDR3 region has the DNA TGTGCCTGGAGCCCCCCAGGGGACAAGGGTCGCACTGAAGCTTTCTTT. Translated, it gives CAWSPPGDKGRTEAFF.

This clonotype was counted many times. In nucleotides, the CDR3 is TGCAGCGCCGCCGGGGGTCCAGGGGCCAACGTCCTGACTTTC. It specifies CSAAGGPGANVLTF. V is TRBV29-1 and J is TRBJ2-6, with D maybe TRBD2 (6 bases). Germline CDR1 is SQVTM and CDR2 is ANQGSEA. Trimming cost V 7 bases and J 4 bases, with 14 bases left between them. The CDR3 sequence is 14 residues long.

About this clonotype: Possible read error: a much larger clone is one base away. J is TRBJ2-1 and V is TRBV20-1; D is ambiguous. CDR3 length: 12 amino acids. From germline, CDR1 is DFQATT and CDR2 SNEGSKA (reference sequence). This CDR3 is CSATSTYNEPFF. Written as DNA, the CDR3 is TGCAGTGCTACCTCCACTTACAATGAGCCGTTCTTC.

This sequence joins TRBV6-1 and TRBJ2-7; D gene ambiguous. Germline V gene lookup returns CDR1 MNHNS and CDR2 SASEGT. This CDR3 is built from 12 residues. Trimming stripped 10 bases from V and 2 bases from J, with 12 bases between. Written as DNA, the CDR3 is TGTGCCACGAGTGGTGGCCCCTACGAGCAGTACTTC. The encoded protein is CATSGGPYEQYF.

This clonotype was detected ten times or more. This chain connects TRBV7-9 to TRBJ1-3; 7 bases fit TRBD1. V shed 6 bases and J 8 bases; nucleotides not matched to a gene: 10. Looked up from germline, CDR1 is SEHNR and CDR2 is FQNEAQ (reference sequence). The CDR3 runs 14 residues. The CDR3 coding sequence is TGTGCCAGCAGTAGGGACAGCCTGGTTGACACCATATATTTT. This sequence encodes CASSRDSLVDTIYF.